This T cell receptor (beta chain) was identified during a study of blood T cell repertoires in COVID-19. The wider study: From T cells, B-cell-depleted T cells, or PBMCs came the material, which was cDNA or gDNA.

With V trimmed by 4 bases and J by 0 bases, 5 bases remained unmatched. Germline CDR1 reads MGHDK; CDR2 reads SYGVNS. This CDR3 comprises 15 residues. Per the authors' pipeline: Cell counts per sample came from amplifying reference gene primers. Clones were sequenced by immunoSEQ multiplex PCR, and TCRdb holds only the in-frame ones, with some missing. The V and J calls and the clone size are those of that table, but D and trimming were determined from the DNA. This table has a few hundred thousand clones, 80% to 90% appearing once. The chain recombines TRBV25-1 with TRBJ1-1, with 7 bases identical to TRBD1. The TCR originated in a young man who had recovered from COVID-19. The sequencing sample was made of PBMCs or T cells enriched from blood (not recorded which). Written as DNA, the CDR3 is TGTGCCAGCAGTGGTAAGGGGGCTTTGAACACTGAAGCTTTCTTT. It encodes CASSGKGALNTEAFF.